The subject of this entry is one TCR beta chain. Its cognate antigen is unknown. Sequencing used immunoSEQ version 4 in survey mode. Method: immunoSEQ multiplex PCR; TCRdb's copy keeps in-frame clones and lacks some. Of roughly 25,000 clones in the sample, roughly 70% are singletons; the top ten hold roughly 1.9%. The sample is drawn from a study of persistence of HIV-infected CD4 T cells. The germline V and J ends were trimmed by 3 bases and 4 bases, with 17 bases remaining between them. Germline V lookup: CDR1 SGHRS, CDR2 YFSETQ. This CDR3 has 17 residues. The stimulus was an HIV-1 Gag 15-mer peptide pool, about 1 ug/peptide/mL. Responding CD4+ T cells were sorted by upregulation of both CD40 ligand and CD69.

The chain combines TRBV5-1 with TRBJ1-6; D is undetermined. The receptor's source is an adult man with HIV who was CMV-seropositive. This specimen was CD4+ T cells sorted from PBMCs after approximately 20-hour stimulation, taken from a patient who received antiretroviral therapy. The CDR3 DNA is TGCGCCAGCAGCTCGACCGGAGGAAACCTATATAATTCACCCCTCCACTTT. The encoded protein is CASSSTGGNLYNSPLHF.